The 32 T cell receptor beta chains in this list originate from one sample, sequenced in a study of immune evolution from preneoplasia to lung adenocarcinoma. TCRdb's copy holds only in-frame clones and misses some; the assay was immunoSEQ multiplex PCR. This sample has 8,000 to 9,000 clones; around 85% occur once, and the top ten carry around 8%. Sequenced sample: FFPE minimally invasive lung adenocarcinoma tissue. The receptors come from a donor older than 65 with lung adenocarcinoma.

The gene calls are TRBV7-8 and TRBJ2-2; TRBD1 matches 11 bases. CDR1 is SGHVS, CDR2 FQNEAQ, per germline. After removal of 1 base from V and 5 bases from J, the junction contained 6 bases not matched to a gene. The CDR3 sequence is 17 residues long. CDR3 protein: CASSLGTGGVYTGELFF. The CDR3 DNA follows: TGTGCCAGCAGCTTAGGGACAGGGGGCGTATATACCGGGGAGCTGTTTTTT.

This clone was recorded once. This sequence joins TRBV6-4 and TRBJ1-3; no clear D. Per germline, CDR1 MRHNA and CDR2 SNTAGT. V lost 3 bases and J lost 4, with 7 bases in between. This CDR3 spans 13 amino acids. Here the CDR3 DNA reads TGTGCCAGCAGTGAAGAGATAGGAAACACCATATATTTT. Amino acid sequence: CASSEEIGNTIYF.

The chain combines TRBV5-1 with TRBJ2-7; no definite D call. The CDR3 consists of 14 residues. Germline values: CDR1 SGHRS, CDR2 YFSETQ. Trimming cost V 0 bases and J 4 bases, with 11 bases left between them. The CDR3 is CASSLEGKLYEQYF. CDR3 in DNA: TGCGCCAGCAGCTTGGAAGGAAAACTTTACGAGCAGTACTTC. Together with reference TRBV5-1 and TRBJ2-7, the CDR3 gives the full variable domain: KAGVTQTPRYLIKTRGQQVTLSCSPISGHRSVSWYQQTPGQGLQFLFEYFSETQRNKGNFPGRFSGRQFSNSRSEMNVSTLELGDSALYLCASSLEGKLYEQYFGPGTRLTVT.

This clone was seen only once. The chain recombines TRBV9 with TRBJ1-1, with TRBD1 matching over 9 bases. The CDR3 extends over 14 amino acids. Germline V gene data show CDR1 as SGDLS and CDR2 as YYNGEE. V was clipped by 3 bases and J by 3 bases; unmatched bases: 3. CDR3 bases: TGTGCCAGCAGCGCGGACAGGGGAGACACTGAAGCTTTCTTT. As protein: CASSADRGDTEAFF.

This rearrangement joins TRBV30 to TRBJ1-2; 9 bases line up with TRBD1. J was trimmed by 4 bases and V by 4 bases; bases with no gene match: 7. CDR3 length equals 14 residues. CDR1 is GTSNPN, CDR2 SVGIG, per germline (reference sequence). In DNA, the CDR3 is TGTGCCTGGACCACAGGGGGCGCTGGCTATGGCTACACCTTC. Protein sequence: CAWTTGGAGYGYTF. Looking up the rest from reference TRBV30 and TRBJ1-2 gives the full variable domain: SQTIHQWPATLVQPVGSPLSLECTVEGTSNPNLYWYRQAAGRGLQLLFYSVGIGQISSEVPQNLSASRPQDRQFILSSKKLLLSDSGFYLCAWTTGGAGYGYTFGSGTRLTVV.

The chain recombines TRBV2 with TRBJ1-2, with D maybe TRBD1 (5 bases). V lost 1 base to trimming and J lost 7 bases, with 16 bases between them. CDR3 length equals 15 residues. CDR1 SNHLY and CDR2 FYNNEI come from the germline V gene. CDR3 sequence reads: CASSEGRVGRGGYTF. Written as DNA, the CDR3 is TGTGCCAGCAGTGAAGGGAGGGTGGGGCGCGGTGGCTACACCTTC. Complete variable domain (other parts from reference TRBV2 and TRBJ1-2): EPEVTQTPSHQVTQMGQEVILRCVPISNHLYFYWYRQILGQKVEFLVSFYNNEISEKSEIFDDQFSVERPDGSNFTLKIRSTKLEDSAMYFCASSEGRVGRGGYTFGSGTRLTVV.

The sample holds a few counts of this clone. The chain carries TRBV28 and TRBJ2-7; TRBD1 might be the D (6 bases). The CDR3 consists of 15 residues. CDR1 MDHEN and CDR2 SYDVKM come from the germline V gene. V was trimmed by 9 bases and J by 2 bases, leaving 20 bases between them. The CDR3 is CASSPRDRRPYEQYF. The CDR3 DNA reads as TGTGCCAGTTCGCCCCGAGACAGGAGACCCTACGAGCAGTACTTC.

The rearrangement links TRBV10-3 to TRBJ2-7, with D possibly being TRBD1 (5 bases). This CDR3 is built from 13 residues. Germline values: CDR1 ENHRY, CDR2 SYGVKD. The V gene lost 8 bases and the J gene lost 5 bases, with 16 bases spanning the gap. CDR3 sequence: CAIGADQANEQYF. In DNA form, the CDR3 reads TGTGCCATCGGGGCGGATCAAGCCAACGAGCAGTACTTC.

The chain joins TRBV28 to TRBJ2-2; tentative D call: TRBD1 (5 bases). V gave up 3 bases and J gave up 4 bases, with 12 bases separating them. Germline V gives CDR1 MDHEN, CDR2 SYDVKM. This CDR3 contains 15 residues. As DNA, the CDR3 is TGTGCCAGCAGTTTTCGTCAGGGTGGCACCGGGGAGCTGTTTTTT. It translates to CASSFRQGGTGELFF.

This chain connects TRBV7-9 to TRBJ2-1; D perhaps matches TRBD2 (6 bases). V was pared by 6 bases and J by 8 bases, with 23 bases between. CDR1 is SEHNR and CDR2 is FQNEAQ in the germline V gene (reference sequence). The length of the CDR3 is 16 residues. Here the CDR3 DNA reads TGTGCCAGCAGGCCCCGGGTGGGGGGTAGCGGCGATGAGCAGTTCTTC. This gives the protein CASRPRVGGSGDEQFF. Full variable domain (missing parts from reference TRBV7-9 and TRBJ2-1): DTGVSQNPRHKITKRGQNVTFRCDPISEHNRLYWYRQTLGQGPEFLTYFQNEAQLEKSRLLSDRFSAERPKGSFSTLEIQRTEQGDSAMYLCASRPRVGGSGDEQFFGPGTRLTVL.

As concerns this clone: Other DNA sequences of this sample code for an identical CDR3. The chain combines TRBV7-6 with TRBJ2-7; D is unresolved. CDR1 is SGHVS and CDR2 is FNYEAQ in the germline V gene. Trimming pared 5 bases from V and 5 bases from J, leaving 7 bases between. The CDR3 totals 11 residues. CDR3 loop: CASSPRDEQYF. The CDR3 nucleotides are TGTGCCAGCAGCCCACGGGACGAGCAGTACTTC.

The chain recombines TRBV19 with TRBJ2-2; D may match TRBD1 or TRBD2 (5 bases each). Germline CDR1 reads LNHDA; CDR2 reads SQIVND (reference sequence). V lost 3 bases and J lost 0, with 11 bases in between. The CDR3 runs 16 residues. CDR3 sequence (DNA): TGTGCCAGTAGTATTGTGAGGGGCGCGAACACCGGGGAGCTGTTTTTT. Translating gives CASSIVRGANTGELFF.

This clone was counted only a few times. The DNA of the CDR3 is TGTGCCAGCAGCTTACGACCGGGGCAGGGCGAACAGTACTTC. It specifies CASSLRPGQGEQYF. The rearrangement links TRBV11-2 to TRBJ2-7; D tentatively reads TRBD1 or TRBD2 (5 bases each). The CDR3 runs to 14 residues. V shed 2 bases and J shed 10 bases, with 18 bases lying between them. CDR1 is SGHAT, CDR2 FQNNGV, per germline.

J is TRBJ1-2 and V is TRBV10-3; 9 nucleotides match TRBD1. This CDR3 is 15 amino acids long. CDR1 and CDR2 from the germline V gene are ENHRY and SYGVKD. V dropped 0 bases and J dropped 4; count of bases not matched to a gene: 3. CDR3 nucleotide sequence: TGTGCCATCAGTGAGTCGAGGGACAGGGTCTATGGCTACACCTTC. Translating gives CAISESRDRVYGYTF.

V gene TRBV5-1 combines with J gene TRBJ2-2; D is ambiguous. V lost 5 bases, J lost 1 base, and 9 bases lay in between. Per the germline V gene, CDR1 is SGHRS and CDR2 is YFSETQ. CDR3 length: 14 amino acids. The CDR3 loop is CASRAAVNTGELFF. The CDR3, as DNA: TGCGCCAGCAGGGCCGCAGTGAACACCGGGGAGCTGTTTTTT.

This chain joins TRBV27 and TRBJ2-3; weak D call: TRBD2 (6 bases). V was clipped by 6 bases and J by 2 bases, with 15 bases between them. Per germline, CDR1 MNHEY and CDR2 SMNVEV (reference sequence). The CDR3 contains 15 residues. CDR3 nucleotides: TGTGCCAGCAGAGGGGCGGGGATCTCCACAGATACGCAGTATTTT. Its protein is CASRGAGISTDTQYF.

The CDR3 here is CASRETERNEQYF. CDR3 DNA: TGTGCCAGCAGGGAAACGGAGAGGAACGAGCAGTACTTC. The chain employs TRBV25-1 and TRBJ2-7; D not resolved. This CDR3 comprises 13 residues. With 6 bases removed from V and 5 bases from J, the gap between germline ends came to 14 bases. Germline loops: CDR1 MGHDK, CDR2 SYGVNS.

The V call is TRBV15, the J call TRBJ2-1; D gene uncertain. The CDR3 has 15 residues. The V gene lost 0 bases and the J gene lost 0 bases, with 6 bases spanning the gap. Germline V gives CDR1 LNHNV, CDR2 YYDKDF (reference sequence). The CDR3 region is CATSRDVSSYNEQFF. CDR3 DNA: TGTGCCACCAGCAGAGATGTCAGCTCCTACAATGAGCAGTTCTTC.

The chain carries TRBV29-1 and TRBJ2-1; D may be TRBD2 (6 bases). Germline CDR1 is SQVTM and CDR2 is ANQGSEA. Deletions cut 7 bases from V and 4 bases from J, with 17 bases between. CDR3 length: 14 residues. CDR3 coding DNA: TGCAGCGCCAGAGGTGGGCTAGCGTACAATGAGCAGTTCTTC. Its translation is CSARGGLAYNEQFF.

V is TRBV5-5 and J is TRBJ2-6, with D possibly called TRBD1 or TRBD2 (5 bases each). Trimming stripped 3 bases from V and 4 bases from J, with 17 bases between. The germline V gene encodes CDR1 SGHKS and CDR2 YYEKEE (reference sequence). This CDR3 is 17 amino acids long. CDR3 coding DNA: TGTGCCAGCAGCTGGCGCCCCTCAGGGACCGGGGCCAACGTCCTGACTTTC. Its translation is CASSWRPSGTGANVLTF. The full variable domain, with the rest looked up from reference TRBV5-5 and TRBJ2-6, is DAGVTQSPTHLIKTRGQQVTLRCSPISGHKSVSWYQQVLGQGPQFIFQYYEKEERGRGNFPDRFSARQFPNYSSELNVNALLLGDSALYLCASSWRPSGTGANVLTFGAGSRLTVL.

The chain employs TRBV18 and TRBJ2-1; 8 nucleotides match TRBD1. V lost 3 bases, J lost 6 bases, and 1 base stayed unmatched. Germline assignment: CDR1 KGHSH and CDR2 LQKENI. CDR3 length equals 13 residues. The CDR3 DNA reads as TGTGCCAGCTCACCGGACAGGGTCAATGAGCAGTTCTTC. Encoded protein: CASSPDRVNEQFF.

The rearrangement uses TRBV9 and TRBJ1-2, with no clear D. CDR3 size: 14 residues. Germline values: CDR1 SGDLS, CDR2 YYNGEE. The V gene lost 4 bases and the J gene lost 3 bases, with 13 bases spanning the gap. CDR3 nucleotide sequence: TGTGCCAGCAGCATCACAGCTACGGACTATGGCTACACCTTC. This translates into CASSITATDYGYTF.

The V gene is TRBV19, the J gene TRBJ1-1; no clear D gene. Germline V gene sequence: CDR1 LNHDA, CDR2 SQIVND (reference sequence). The CDR3 runs 15 residues. Trimming removed 2 bases from V and 1 base from J, with 11 bases in between. In nucleotides, the CDR3 is TGTGCCAGTAGTATAACAGAGAAATCGAACACTGAAGCTTTCTTT. Protein product: CASSITEKSNTEAFF.

This chain joins TRBV7-8 and TRBJ1-4; 7 bases are shared with TRBD1. V was pared by 5 bases and J by 2 bases, with 8 bases of the junction left unmatched. This CDR3 has 16 amino acids. Germline V CDR1 and CDR2: SGHVS, FQNEAQ. The CDR3, as DNA: TGTGCCAGCAGCAGAACAGGGGCAGGGACTAATGAAAAACTGTTTTTT. Translated: CASSRTGAGTNEKLFF.

The chain has TRBV20-1 and TRBJ1-1, with a possible D match to TRBD1 (5 bases). This CDR3 region has 11 residues. V lost 6 bases and J lost 7, with 12 bases in between. Germline V lookup: CDR1 DFQATT, CDR2 SNEGSKA (reference sequence). CDR3 in DNA: TGCAGTGCCAGGGACGCCCTTGAAGCTTTCTTT. Its translation is CSARDALEAFF.

V gene TRBV28 combines with J gene TRBJ2-7; D might be TRBD1 (5 bases). V lost 5 bases and J 0 bases, leaving 17 bases between the germline ends. Germline V gene sequence: CDR1 MDHEN, CDR2 SYDVKM. The CDR3 has 16 amino acids. The CDR3 here is CASSPARTGASYEQYF. The CDR3 DNA reads TGTGCCAGCAGTCCCGCCAGAACAGGTGCCTCCTACGAGCAGTACTTC.

The chain recombines TRBV5-6 with TRBJ2-7; 12 positions match TRBD2. The CDR3 is 16 residues long. Trimming removed 1 base from V and 4 bases from J; junction bases left unmatched: 6. The germline V gene encodes CDR1 SGHDT and CDR2 YYEEEE. In DNA, the CDR3 is TGTGCCAGCAGCTTGTCCTGGACTAGCGGGACATACGAGCAGTACTTC. Translation gives CASSLSWTSGTYEQYF.

The chain has TRBV5-5 and TRBJ1-1; 10 positions agree with TRBD1. This CDR3 spans 15 amino acids. V lost 3 bases, J lost 7 bases, and 9 bases stayed unmatched. The germline CDR1 and CDR2 sequences are SGHKS and YYEKEE (reference sequence). The CDR3 region has the DNA TGTGCCAGCAGCTCGCGACAGGGGGCAAGGATTGAAGCTTTCTTT. As protein: CASSSRQGARIEAFF.

This chain joins TRBV28 and TRBJ1-1, with TRBD1 matching 8 bases. V shed 7 bases and J 4 bases; nucleotides not matched to a gene: 8. Per the germline V gene, CDR1 is MDHEN and CDR2 is SYDVKM. The CDR3 is 14 amino acids. The CDR3 region has the DNA TGTGCCAGCATCATAACAGGGGGAGGCACTGAAGCTTTCTTT. As protein: CASIITGGGTEAFF.

This chain links TRBV4-2 with TRBJ1-1, with a tentative D call TRBD1 (6 bases). Trimming left V 1 base short and J 0 bases short, with 9 bases between. Germline loops: CDR1 LGHNA, CDR2 YNFKEQ. This CDR3 comprises 15 residues. The CDR3 DNA sequence: TGTGCCAGCAGCCAAGGGAGGGGGATGAACACTGAAGCTTTCTTT. This encodes CASSQGRGMNTEAFF.

The rearrangement joins TRBV28 to TRBJ1-1, with TRBD1 as a possible D gene (6 bases). The V end lost 6 bases, the J end lost 4 bases, and 21 bases lay between the germline ends. The CDR3 loop spans 16 amino acids. Germline CDR1 MDHEN, CDR2 SYDVKM. CDR3 in DNA: TGTGCCAGCAGGCTAGGAGGCTCTACAGGGATCACTGAAGCTTTCTTT. It specifies CASRLGGSTGITEAFF.

V usage is TRBV5-1 and J usage is TRBJ2-7; 10 bases agree with TRBD2. J gave up 2 bases and V 4 bases, and 9 bases lay outside the gene matches. Germline assignment: CDR1 SGHRS and CDR2 YFSETQ. The CDR3 consists of 16 residues. For the CDR3, the DNA is TGCGCCAGCAGCATCTCGGGACTAGCGACCACCTACGAGCAGTACTTC. Encoded protein: CASSISGLATTYEQYF.